The rows below give T cell receptor beta chains drawn from one sample of a study of cytomegalovirus exposure and HLA in healthy donors. Here immunoSEQ multiplex PCR was the method, and the copy in TCRdb shows in-frame clones only, minus some. The sample has 100,000 or so clones, about 80% seen once. The source material was PBMCs. The receptors derive from a man aged 30-40 years in good health and CMV-seropositive. CDR3s include the opening cysteine and the closing phenylalanine or tryptophan. A D gene is named only where the DNA matches it firmly. Not all rows give a size; the values are once, few, many and, for expanded clones, a class.

v_call	clone_size	d_call	j_call	cdr3_aa	cdr3_nt
TRBV28	-	TRBD1	TRBJ2-3	CASSLETGFSAASTDTQYF	TGTGCCAGCAGCTTGGAGACAGGGTTTTCAGCGGCTAGCACAGATACGCAGTATTTT
TRBV7-3	-	-	TRBJ2-2	CASSPQYTGELFF	TGTGCCAGCAGCCCGCAGTATACCGGGGAGCTGTTTTTT
TRBV10-3	-	TRBD1	TRBJ2-7	CAISRQRDSRYEQYF	TGTGCCATCAGCCGACAGAGGGACAGCCGCTACGAGCAGTACTTC
TRBV4-3	-	TRBD2	TRBJ2-3	CASSQEVLAGGRSTDTQYF	TGCGCCAGCAGCCAAGAGGTGCTAGCGGGGGGGCGAAGCACAGATACGCAGTATTTT
TRBV7-6	-	TRBD2	TRBJ2-5	CASSLVPGTREETQYF	TGTGCCAGCAGCTTAGTCCCCGGGACTAGGGAAGAGACCCAGTACTTC
TRBV18	-	TRBD1	TRBJ2-4	CASSPQDRIAKNIQYF	TGTGCCAGCTCACCCCAGGACAGGATAGCCAAAAACATTCAGTACTTC
TRBV6-6	-	TRBD1	TRBJ2-7	CASSYPGQGDYEQYF	TGTGCCAGCAGTTACCCGGGACAGGGGGACTACGAGCAGTACTTC
TRBV7-9	-	-	TRBJ2-7	CASSLGWGESYEQYF	TGTGCCAGCAGCTTAGGATGGGGAGAGAGCTACGAGCAGTACTTC
TRBV19	-	TRBD2	TRBJ2-2	CASSIDGGLTLMGFTGELFF	TGTGCCAGTAGTATAGATGGGGGACTAACGCTAATGGGTTTCACCGGGGAGCTGTTTTTT
TRBV6-5	-	TRBD1	TRBJ1-1	CASSLTGGTEAFF	TGTGCCAGCAGCCTAACAGGGGGCACTGAAGCTTTCTTT
TRBV27	-	TRBD2	TRBJ2-5	CASSSLAGLWETQYF	TGTGCCAGCAGTTCGCTAGCGGGGCTTTGGGAGACCCAGTACTTC
TRBV7-8	few	TRBD1	TRBJ2-3	CASSLTGGVTDTQYF	TGTGCCAGCAGCTTGACAGGGGGTGTCACAGATACGCAGTATTTT
TRBV7-9	-	TRBD2	TRBJ2-1	CASREPGLAAPLSYNEQFF	TGTGCCAGCAGGGAACCGGGACTAGCGGCCCCGTTGTCCTACAATGAGCAGTTCTTC
TRBV4-1	few	-	TRBJ1-4	CASSQDSRSGEKLFF	TGCGCCAGCAGCCAAGATTCTCGCAGCGGCGAAAAACTGTTTTTT
TRBV13	-	TRBD2	TRBJ2-2	CASSLLAGANTGELFF	TGTGCCAGCAGCCTCCTAGCGGGGGCTAACACCGGGGAGCTGTTTTTT
TRBV4-1	once	-	TRBJ2-1	CASSQDPGSSSYNEQFF	TGCGCCAGCAGCCAAGATCCAGGGTCGAGCTCCTACAATGAGCAGTTCTTC
TRBV11-2	once	-	TRBJ1-2	CASSLDQRDRGGYTF	TGTGCCAGCAGCTTAGATCAACGCGACAGAGGAGGCTACACCTTC
TRBV5-6	-	TRBD2	TRBJ2-3	CASSFLTSGGARGTQYF	TGTGCCAGCAGCTTTCTAACTAGCGGGGGGGCCAGGGGTACGCAGTATTTT
TRBV7-9	few	-	TRBJ1-2	CASSLERVLDGYTF	TGTGCCAGCAGCTTAGAGCGGGTCCTGGATGGCTACACCTTC
TRBV29-1	-	TRBD2	TRBJ2-3	CSVGAGGSGADTQYF	TGCAGCGTTGGGGCGGGGGGTTCCGGGGCGGATACGCAGTATTTT
TRBV5-4	-	-	TRBJ2-7	CASSTQGGIYEQYF	TGTGCCAGCAGCACCCAGGGGGGTATCTACGAGCAGTACTTC
TRBV5-1	-	TRBD1	TRBJ1-5	CASSLEGQENQPQHF	TGCGCCAGCAGCTTGGAGGGACAGGAAAATCAGCCCCAGCATTTT
TRBV7-7	-	TRBD1	TRBJ1-4	CASSSTTGKNEKLFF	TGTGCTAGCAGCTCAACGACAGGGAAGAATGAAAAACTGTTTTTT
TRBV6-5	few	TRBD1	TRBJ1-1	CASSHRGSTEAFF	TGTGCCAGCAGCCACAGGGGCAGCACTGAAGCTTTCTTT
TRBV6-1	few	-	TRBJ1-5	CASSDGGAGFQPQHF	TGTGCCAGCAGTGATGGAGGGGCGGGTTTTCAGCCCCAGCATTTT
TRBV7-3	-	TRBD1	TRBJ2-7	CASSPNPTGSVREQYF	TGTGCCAGCAGCCCCAACCCGACAGGGAGCGTGAGGGAGCAGTACTTC
TRBV5-1	-	-	TRBJ2-3	CASSLGGVEDTQYF	TGCGCCAGCAGCTTGGGCGGGGTGGAAGATACGCAGTATTTT
TRBV6-1	-	TRBD1	TRBJ2-5	CASTRGQPQETQYF	TGTGCCAGCACTAGGGGACAGCCTCAAGAGACCCAGTACTTC
TRBV5-8	-	-	TRBJ2-7	CASSLGLGARYEQYF	TGTGCCAGCAGCTTGGGGTTGGGGGCGCGGTACGAGCAGTACTTC
TRBV7-2	-	TRBD2	TRBJ2-7	CASSLPHSGGPSSYEQYF	TGTGCCAGCAGCTTACCTCATAGCGGGGGCCCAAGCTCCTACGAGCAGTACTTC
TRBV27	-	TRBD2	TRBJ2-3	CASSLSGRVGDTQYF	TGTGCCAGCAGTTTATCGGGGAGGGTGGGGGATACGCAGTATTTT
TRBV9	few	-	TRBJ1-6	CASSVDPRGDSPLHF	TGTGCCAGCAGCGTAGATCCCAGGGGCGATTCACCCCTCCACTTT
TRBV5-4	-	-	TRBJ2-7	CASSLGGTSSSYEQYF	TGTGCCAGCAGTTTAGGCGGGACTTCGAGCTCCTACGAGCAGTACTTC
TRBV18	once	TRBD1	TRBJ1-4	CASSPGQNEKLFF	TGTGCCAGCTCACCGGGACAGAATGAAAAACTGTTTTTT
TRBV6-5	-	TRBD1	TRBJ2-1	CASGTGVSYNEQFF	TGTGCCAGTGGTACAGGGGTATCCTACAATGAGCAGTTCTTC
TRBV7-6	-	TRBD1	TRBJ1-1	CASSLGQGRTEAFF	TGTGCCAGCAGCTTGGGACAGGGTAGGACTGAAGCTTTCTTT
TRBV30	-	-	TRBJ2-7	CAWRSAYEQYF	TGTGCCTGGAGATCAGCCTACGAGCAGTACTTC
TRBV7-9	-	TRBD2	TRBJ2-7	CSSTPSGGVYEQYF	TGTTCCAGCACCCCTAGCGGGGGGGTGTACGAGCAGTACTTC
TRBV19	-	-	TRBJ2-5	CASSNRAQETQYF	TGTGCCAGTAGTAACAGGGCCCAAGAGACCCAGTACTTC
TRBV6-4	-	TRBD1	TRBJ2-2	CASSDSQGGTGELFF	TGTGCCAGCAGTGACTCACAGGGGGGCACCGGGGAGCTGTTTTTT
TRBV28	-	-	TRBJ1-2	CASSFAGTYGYTF	TGTGCCAGCAGTTTTGCAGGGACATATGGCTACACCTTC
TRBV6-5	once	-	TRBJ2-3	CASHSVADTQYF	TGTGCCAGCCACTCTGTTGCAGATACGCAGTATTTT
TRBV6-5	-	-	TRBJ1-3	CASRAPGDSGNTIYF	TGTGCCAGCAGGGCCCCGGGGGACTCTGGAAACACCATATATTTT
TRBV5-5	once	-	TRBJ1-2	CASSFQADGYGYTF	TGTGCCAGCAGCTTCCAGGCTGACGGCTATGGCTACACCTTC
TRBV30	-	-	TRBJ2-7	CAWSVGQLYEQYF	TGTGCCTGGAGTGTCGGACAGCTCTACGAGCAGTACTTC
TRBV20-1	-	-	TRBJ2-5	CSAPAGETQYF	TGCAGTGCCCCGGCGGGAGAGACCCAGTACTTC